This T cell receptor beta chain was documented in a study of T cell responses to AZD1222 COVID-19 vaccine. This CDR3 spans 14 amino acids. Per the germline V gene, CDR1 is SEHNR and CDR2 is FQNEAQ (reference sequence). Unmatched junction bases numbered 10, after V lost 8 bases and J lost 7 bases. This table comes from immunoSEQ multiplex PCR, and its TCRdb copy is limited to in-frame clones, with some not included. This table holds 85,000 to 110,000 clones, roughly 88% found once. This TCR was sampled from an adult in good health. The input for sequencing was peripheral blood, taken on day 0 of AZD1222 vaccination. The V call is TRBV7-9, the J call TRBJ1-5; 8 positions match TRBD1. The CDR3 coding sequence is TGTGCCAGCGGGGCAGGGGGCGACCGCCAGCCCCAGCATTTT. Translation gives CASGAGGDRQPQHF.